This TCR beta chain was documented in a study of T-cell reconstitution after alpha-beta-depleted transplantation in children. It was with unique molecular identifiers that the TCRbeta library was prepared. In TCRdb, the PCR reads were re-called with MiXCR into one record per CDR3 protein. Of fewer than 130,000 distinct CDR3 sequences in the sample, about 9.4% are singletons; the top ten hold 6.5% to 9.5%. This clonotype was seen many times. Germline V CDR1 and CDR2: LGHNA, YSLEER. V gave up 4 bases and J gave up 4 bases, with 7 bases separating them. This CDR3 has 13 residues. This clonotype was sampled from a human donor who donated a stem cell graft to a child with acute lymphoblastic leukemia. This sequence joins TRBV4-3 and TRBJ2-2; D is uncertain. This specimen consisted of PBMCs from the stem cell graft donor, obtained from the stem cell graft. The CDR3 reads CASSPTSTGELFF. CDR3 DNA sequence: TGCGCCAGCAGCCCTACAAGCACCGGGGAGCTGTTTTTT.